This T cell receptor (beta chain) is from a study of monozygotic twins with inflammatory bowel disease. Overall study findings and caveats: Twins with IBD had fewer clonotypes in common with others than healthy twins, particularly during disease activity. Among twins, concordant and discordant pairs did not differ in repertoire similarity, possibly from limited power.

Per germline, CDR1 DFQATT and CDR2 SNEGSKA (reference sequence). The CDR3 runs to 13 residues. cDNA was made in eight separate reactions per sample. TCRdb re-analyzed the 5' RACE reads; it lists each CDR3 protein once, without DNA. The sample holds 400,000 to 500,000 distinct CDR3 sequences. Worth noting for this clonotype: The target antigen is unknown.

Sequencing was done on a sample of blood. This chain uses TRBV20-1 with TRBJ1-5; TCRdb designates TRBD1, a call that cannot be tested without DNA. The source is a human donor with ulcerative colitis or Crohn's disease, or a healthy co-twin of an affected twin (not recorded which). The CDR3 sequence: CSAYRDSNQPQHF.